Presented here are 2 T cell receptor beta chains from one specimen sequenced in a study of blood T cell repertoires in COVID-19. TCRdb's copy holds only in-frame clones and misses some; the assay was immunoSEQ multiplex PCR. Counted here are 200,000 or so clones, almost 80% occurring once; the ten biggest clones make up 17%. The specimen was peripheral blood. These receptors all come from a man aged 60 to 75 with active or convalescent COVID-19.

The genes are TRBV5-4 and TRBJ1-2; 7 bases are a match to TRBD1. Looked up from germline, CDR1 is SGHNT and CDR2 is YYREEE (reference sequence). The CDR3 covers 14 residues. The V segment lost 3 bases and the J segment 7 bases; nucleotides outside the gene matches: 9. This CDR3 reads CASSSRGQLSGYTF. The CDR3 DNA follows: TGTGCCAGCAGCTCTCGGGGACAGCTAAGTGGCTACACCTTC.

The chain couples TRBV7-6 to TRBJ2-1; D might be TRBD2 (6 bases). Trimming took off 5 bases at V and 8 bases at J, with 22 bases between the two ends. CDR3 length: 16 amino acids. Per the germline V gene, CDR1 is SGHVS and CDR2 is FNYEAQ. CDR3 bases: TGTGCCAGCAGCCAATACCCGGGACTGCCTAGGGATGAGCAGTTCTTC. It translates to CASSQYPGLPRDEQFF.